These 3 T cell receptor beta chains came from one sample sequenced in a study of cytomegalovirus exposure and HLA in healthy donors. A multiplex PCR was run with 60 Vbeta primers and 13 Jbeta primers. This table comes from immunoSEQ multiplex PCR, and its TCRdb copy is limited to in-frame clones, with some not included. Here the sample table reports around 44,000 clones. The specimen was PBMCs. These receptors came from a male donor in good health and CMV-seropositive.

The chain recombines TRBV7-9 with TRBJ2-2, with TRBD1 matching over 7 bases. CDR1 SEHNR and CDR2 FQNEAQ come from the germline V gene (reference sequence). The ends lost 2 bases at V and 2 bases at J; junction bases unmatched: 5. The CDR3 spans 16 residues. CDR3 DNA sequence: TGTGCCAGCAGCTTACCCGGGACAGTAAACACCGGGGAGCTGTTTTTT. Translation: CASSLPGTVNTGELFF.

The genes are TRBV29-1 and TRBJ1-2, with a weak D call TRBD1 (6 bases). The V gene's germline CDR1 is SQVTM and CDR2 ANQGSEA. The CDR3 is made up of 12 amino acids. V was trimmed by 4 bases and J by 3 bases, leaving 9 bases between them. The CDR3 sequence is CSVAGDDYGYTF. The CDR3 DNA reads TGCAGCGTTGCAGGGGATGACTATGGCTACACCTTC.

The chain uses TRBV9 and TRBJ2-3; 12 bases are a match to TRBD2. The CDR3 is 17 residues long. The ends lost 8 bases at V and 5 bases at J; junction bases unmatched: 15. CDR1 and CDR2 from the germline V gene are SGDLS and YYNGEE. CDR3 region: CASSHPSELAGGDTQYF. The CDR3 DNA sequence: TGTGCCAGTAGTCATCCTTCGGAACTAGCGGGAGGAGATACGCAGTATTTT.